The 17 T cell receptor beta chains in this list originate from one sample, sequenced in a study of blood T cell repertoires in COVID-19. Sequencing used immunoSEQ multiplex PCR; TCRdb keeps in-frame clones, though not all of them. Altogether approximately 480,000 clones are present, about 90% being singletons, with the ten largest covering roughly 0.7%. Sequencing was carried out using PBMCs or T cells enriched from blood (not recorded which). The receptors come from a young woman who had recovered from COVID-19.

Points on this clone: Other DNA sequences of this sample code for an identical CDR3. Here the CDR3 reads CASSIGQGNTEAFF. DNA for the CDR3: TGCGCCAGCAGCATCGGACAGGGGAACACTGAAGCTTTCTTT. This rearrangement joins TRBV5-1 to TRBJ1-1; 8 positions match TRBD1. The V and J ends lost 4 bases and 1 base, in that order; junction bases with no gene match: 3. Germline CDR1 reads SGHRS; CDR2 reads YFSETQ. This CDR3 is built from 14 residues.

This chain connects TRBV18 to TRBJ2-2; no definite D call. Between the trimmed V and J ends, which lost 3 bases and 5 bases, there was a span of 10 bases. The CDR3 is 14 residues long. Germline V gives CDR1 KGHSH, CDR2 LQKENI. CDR3 residues: CASSPGATTGELFF. The CDR3 DNA sequence: TGTGCCAGCTCACCCGGAGCCACAACCGGGGAGCTGTTTTTT. Using reference TRBV18 and TRBJ2-2 for the parts outside the CDR3, the full variable domain is NAGVMQNPRHLVRRRGQEARLRCSPMKGHSHVYWYRQLPEEGLKFMVYLQKENIIDESGMPKERFSAEFPKEGPSILRIQQVVRGDSAAYFCASSPGATTGELFFGEGSRLTVL.

The genes are TRBV3-1 (or the pseudogene TRBV3-2) and TRBJ2-3, with D perhaps matching TRBD2 (5 bases). V was pared by 3 bases and J by 13 bases, with 17 bases between. Germline-derived CDR1 and CDR2 are LGHDT and YNNKEL (reference sequence). The CDR3 totals 13 residues. This CDR3 reads CASSQAGPSEEYF. Written as DNA, the CDR3 is TGTGCCAGCAGCCAGGCCGGGCCCTCGGAGGAGTATTTT.

This chain joins TRBV3-1 (or the pseudogene TRBV3-2) and TRBJ1-2, with 9 bases lining up with TRBD1. The V and J ends lost 1 base and 0 bases, in that order; junction bases with no gene match: 6. This CDR3 spans 17 amino acids. The V gene's germline CDR1 is LGHDT and CDR2 YNNKEL (reference sequence). CDR3 protein: CASSQGTGVASNYGYTF. The DNA of the CDR3 is TGTGCCAGCAGCCAAGGGACAGGGGTTGCCTCTAACTATGGCTACACCTTC.

As DNA, the CDR3 is TGTGCCAGCACCTCCCAAGGGCGGTGGCGGGGGGGCCAGGTTTTAACAGATACGCAGTATTTT. It translates to CASTSQGRWRGGQVLTDTQYF. The genes are TRBV28 and TRBJ2-3; 9 nucleotides align to TRBD2. This CDR3 contains 21 residues. Losses at the gene ends were 7 bases for V and 3 bases for J; bases not matched to a gene: 26. Germline V gives CDR1 MDHEN, CDR2 SYDVKM.

The chain couples TRBV4-1 to TRBJ1-2; D is perhaps TRBD1 (5 bases). Germline CDR1 reads MGHRA; CDR2 reads YSYEKL. The V and J ends lost 0 bases and 8 bases respectively, with 13 bases between them. CDR3 length equals 14 residues. CDR3 residues: CASSQDQGGRGYTF. CDR3 bases: TGCGCCAGCAGCCAAGATCAGGGAGGGCGCGGCTACACCTTC.

This clone was recorded once. The chain combines TRBV7-6 with TRBJ1-1, with D hard to call. The CDR3 is made up of 15 amino acids. Deletions cut 3 bases from V and 6 bases from J, with 17 bases between. In germline, CDR1 is SGHVS, CDR2 FNYEAQ. CDR3 protein: CASSLGREGGPEAFF. The CDR3 region has the DNA TGTGCCAGCAGCTTGGGTCGGGAGGGAGGCCCTGAAGCTTTCTTT.

The rearrangement links TRBV6-1 to TRBJ1-5; D is uncertain. Trimming removed 0 bases at V and 8 bases at J, with 8 bases between. Germline lookup yields CDR1 MNHNS and CDR2 SASEGT. The CDR3 contains 13 residues. The CDR3 reads CASSEARLKPQHF. CDR3 coding DNA: TGTGCCAGCAGTGAAGCTCGACTGAAGCCCCAGCATTTT.

This chain uses TRBV7-9 with TRBJ1-2; D might be TRBD1 (6 bases). The CDR3 has 14 residues. V was clipped by 5 bases and J by 4 bases, with 14 bases between them. Looked up from germline, CDR1 is SEHNR and CDR2 is FQNEAQ (reference sequence). The CDR3 spells CASSPLQTGYGYTF. CDR3 nucleotide sequence: TGTGCCAGCAGCCCTTTACAGACAGGCTATGGCTACACCTTC.

This clone appeared a single time. CDR3 sequence reads: CASSSEVSGNYGYTF. DNA of the CDR3: TGTGCCAGCAGCTCAGAGGTCTCGGGGAACTATGGCTACACCTTC. The J gene is TRBJ1-2, the V gene TRBV5-5; D call uncertain. Germline CDR1 is SGHKS and CDR2 is YYEKEE (reference sequence). The CDR3 is 15 amino acids. Trimming shortened V by 3 bases and J by 2 bases, and 14 bases separated the two germline ends.

The V call is TRBV7-8, the J call TRBJ1-1, with D uncertain. Germline V gene lookup returns CDR1 SGHVS and CDR2 FQNEAQ. Trimming took 7 bases from V and 0 from J, leaving 6 bases between them. The CDR3 runs to 12 residues. The CDR3 protein is CASMRLNTEAFF. The CDR3, as DNA: TGTGCCAGCATGAGATTGAACACTGAAGCTTTCTTT.

The sample holds a few counts of this clone. The chain has TRBV11-1 and TRBJ2-7; 12 nucleotides agree with TRBD2. Germline CDR1 is SGHAT and CDR2 is FQDESV (reference sequence). V shed 5 bases, J shed 3 bases, and the junction held 5 bases outside the gene matches. This CDR3 region has 15 residues. The CDR3 protein is CASSRLAGALYEQYF. CDR3 nucleotide sequence: TGTGCCAGCAGCCGACTAGCGGGGGCCCTCTACGAGCAGTACTTC.

The V and J genes are TRBV5-6 and TRBJ1-1; D unclear. The CDR3 is made up of 14 amino acids. Trimming took 4 bases from V and 3 from J, leaving 13 bases between them. Germline V lookup: CDR1 SGHDT, CDR2 YYEEEE. CDR3 residues: CASSQVPPDTEAFF. Here the CDR3 DNA reads TGTGCCAGCAGCCAGGTCCCACCCGACACTGAAGCTTTCTTT.

A few counts support this clone. V is TRBV4-1 and J is TRBJ1-2; 7 bases fit TRBD1. From germline, CDR1 is MGHRA and CDR2 YSYEKL. V shed 4 bases, J shed 4 bases, and the junction held 12 bases outside the gene matches. This CDR3 has 16 residues. The CDR3 DNA reads as TGCGCCAGCAGCCGTACCCGGGACAGCGATTCCTATGGCTACACCTTC. Its protein is CASSRTRDSDSYGYTF.

The V and J genes are TRBV5-1 and TRBJ1-6; TRBD1 might be the D (5 bases). Trimming pared 0 bases from V and 9 bases from J, leaving 10 bases between. CDR1 and CDR2 from the germline V gene are SGHRS and YFSETQ. There are 14 residues in the CDR3. The CDR3 loop is CASSLEVGGSPLHF. The CDR3 DNA reads TGCGCCAGCAGCTTGGAGGTCGGGGGTTCACCCCTCCACTTT.

This chain links TRBV2 with TRBJ2-1; tentative D call: TRBD1 (6 bases). Germline values: CDR1 SNHLY, CDR2 FYNNEI. This CDR3 comprises 13 residues. Trimming pared 3 bases from V and 6 bases from J, leaving 9 bases between. The CDR3 sequence: CASSEDSANEQFF. In nucleotides, the CDR3 is TGTGCCAGCAGTGAGGACAGTGCCAATGAGCAGTTCTTC.

The CDR3 sequence: CASSERRGVGGYTF. For the CDR3, the DNA is TGTGCCAGCAGTGAACGGCGCGGGGTGGGTGGCTACACCTTC. This sequence joins TRBV2 and TRBJ1-2; D is unclear. This CDR3 is 14 amino acids long. Trimming took 2 bases from V and 7 from J, leaving 14 bases between them. Germline V gene sequence: CDR1 SNHLY, CDR2 FYNNEI.